The source of this TCR beta chain is a study of control samples from healthy donors and cancer patients. The repertoire was sequenced with immunoSEQ multiplex PCR; TCRdb's copy has only in-frame clones and lacks some. This sample has 200,000 or so clones; about 91% occur once, and the top ten carry 1.5% to 2%. What was sequenced was blood. This TCR was recovered from a man under 40 in good health.

This chain's CDR3 is CASSRGRSQPQHF. The CDR3, as DNA: TGTGCCAGCAGTAGGGGGCGAAGTCAGCCCCAGCATTTT. This chain links TRBV12-3 or TRBV12-4 with TRBJ1-5; 7 bases are a match to TRBD1. This CDR3 is 13 amino acids long. With 5 bases clipped from V and 6 bases from J, the junction kept 4 bases outside the gene matches.